This T cell receptor (beta chain) originates from a study of blood T cell repertoires in COVID-19. CDR1 LGHNA and CDR2 YSLEER come from the germline V gene. V shed 0 bases and J shed 9 bases, with 18 bases lying between them. CDR3 length equals 17 residues. This clone was counted between two and nine times. Using immunoSEQ multiplex PCR, the repertoire was profiled, and TCRdb retains in-frame clones only, with some absent. The sample has some 110,000 clones, 84% seen once. The chain combines TRBV4-3 with TRBJ1-6, with D hard to call. Specimen: PBMCs or T cells enriched from blood (not recorded which). The source is a woman in her twenties or thirties who had recovered from COVID-19. The CDR3 DNA reads TGCGCCAGCAGCCAAGATCCAGTAAGCGGGTTAGGTTCACCCCTCCACTTT. It codes for CASSQDPVSGLGSPLHF.